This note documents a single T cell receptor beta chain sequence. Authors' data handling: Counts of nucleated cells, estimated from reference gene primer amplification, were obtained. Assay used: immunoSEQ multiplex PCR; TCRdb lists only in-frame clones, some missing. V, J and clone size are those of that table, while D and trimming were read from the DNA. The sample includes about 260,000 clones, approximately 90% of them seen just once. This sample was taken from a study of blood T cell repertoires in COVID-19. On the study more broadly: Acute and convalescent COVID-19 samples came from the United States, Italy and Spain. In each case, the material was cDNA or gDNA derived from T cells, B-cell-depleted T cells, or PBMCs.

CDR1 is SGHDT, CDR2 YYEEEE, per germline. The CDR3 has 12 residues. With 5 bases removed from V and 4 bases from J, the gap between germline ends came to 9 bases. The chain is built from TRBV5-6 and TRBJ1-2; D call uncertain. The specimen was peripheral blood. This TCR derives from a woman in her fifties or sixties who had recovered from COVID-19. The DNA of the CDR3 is TGTGCCAGCAGTGTCCCCAGCTATGGCTACACCTTC. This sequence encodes CASSVPSYGYTF.